Listed here are 9 T cell receptor beta chains from one sample, sequenced in a study of vaccination effects on CD4 cells after COVID-19. ViraFEST used viral peptide pools to expand antigen-specific CD4+ T cells before sequencing. Once cultured for 10 to 11 days, the cells underwent separation to obtain CD4+ T cells. PCR confirmed that the person was infected with SARS-CoV-2 between March and December 2020. The data were produced by immunoSEQ multiplex PCR, yet TCRdb's version contains in-frame clones alone and is incomplete. Among about 45,000 clones listed, about 75% were seen once. Their specific antigens are unknown. This specimen was CD4+ T cells from PBMCs cultured with a peptide pool, taken before COVID-19 vaccination. The receptors were gathered from a human donor who had a prior SARS-CoV-2 infection.

This chain links TRBV5-1 with TRBJ2-2; no definite D call. The CDR3 totals 15 residues. Germline CDR1 SGHRS, CDR2 YFSETQ. Trimming shortened V by 0 bases and J by 2 bases, and 8 bases separated the two germline ends. The CDR3 region has the DNA TGCGCCAGCAGCTTGGTGGCAATAAACACCGGGGAGCTGTTTTTT. This gives the protein CASSLVAINTGELFF.

The rearrangement joins TRBV28 to TRBJ1-2, with D tentatively TRBD1 (6 bases). Trimming left V 7 bases short and J 7 bases short, with 16 bases between. The length of the CDR3 is 13 residues. Germline V gene lookup returns CDR1 MDHEN and CDR2 SYDVKM. The CDR3 DNA is TGTGCCAGCACCTTTGCGGGGGCGGGTGGCTACACCTTC. Protein product: CASTFAGAGGYTF.

The V gene is TRBV4-1, the J gene TRBJ2-1, with a possible D match to TRBD1 (6 bases). The CDR3 contains 16 residues. V shed 2 bases and J shed 2 bases, with 13 bases lying between them. Germline V gene lookup returns CDR1 MGHRA and CDR2 YSYEKL. The DNA of the CDR3 is TGCGCCAGCAGCCAACCCCGGGACACCCCCTACAATGAGCAGTTCTTC. Translated, it gives CASSQPRDTPYNEQFF.

This clone turned up a few times. V is TRBV19 and J is TRBJ1-2; D unclear. The germline gives CDR1 LNHDA, CDR2 SQIVND (reference sequence). There are 12 residues in the CDR3. Trimming pared 8 bases from V and 6 bases from J, leaving 13 bases between. The CDR3 region has the DNA TGTGCCAGTGTCACAGCGATCAATGGCTACACCTTC. Its translation: CASVTAINGYTF.

This clone was found a few times. The gene calls are TRBV2 and TRBJ2-2; D is unresolved. Trimming cost V 11 bases and J 1 base, with 14 bases left between them. This CDR3 comprises 14 residues. The germline V gene has CDR1 SNHLY and CDR2 FYNNEI. CDR3 DNA: TGTGCCGGAAGGACCGGACGGAACACCGGGGAGCTGTTTTTT. The encoded protein is CAGRTGRNTGELFF.

Here the CDR3 reads CASSYPSEEQYF. CDR3 sequence (DNA): TGTGCCAGCAGTTACCCCTCGGAAGAGCAGTACTTC. The rearrangement links TRBV6-2 or TRBV6-3 to TRBJ2-7; D gene uncertain. Germline V lookup: CDR1 MNHEY, CDR2 SVGEGT. Deletions cut 2 bases from V and 7 bases from J, with 9 bases between. This CDR3 is built from 12 residues.

V gene TRBV5-4 combines with J gene TRBJ2-3, with 7 bases aligning to TRBD2. CDR3 length equals 14 residues. The germline V gene has CDR1 SGHNT and CDR2 YYREEE (reference sequence). V gave up 5 bases and J gave up 4 bases; unmatched junction bases: 7. The CDR3 region has the DNA TGTGCCAGCAGTTGGGGAGGGGTGCCAGATACGCAGTATTTT. This encodes CASSWGGVPDTQYF.

This chain uses TRBV15 with TRBJ2-5, with 7 bases matching TRBD1. Losses at the gene ends were 1 base for V and 2 bases for J; bases not matched to a gene: 1. CDR1 LNHNV and CDR2 YYDKDF come from the germline V gene (reference sequence). This CDR3 is 14 amino acids long. CDR3 loop: CATSRGGQQETQYF. The CDR3 DNA reads as TGTGCCACCAGCAGAGGGGGACAGCAAGAGACCCAGTACTTC.

Only one count was recorded for this clone. V and J are TRBV19 and TRBJ1-2; 8 nucleotides match TRBD1. Looked up from germline, CDR1 is LNHDA and CDR2 is SQIVND (reference sequence). The CDR3 contains 12 residues. V was clipped by 5 bases and J by 5 bases; unmatched bases: 1. CDR3 sequence reads: CASSGQGYGYTF. In DNA form, the CDR3 reads TGTGCCAGTAGTGGACAGGGTTATGGCTACACCTTC.